Here is one T cell receptor (beta chain) with its context. This specimen comes from a study of blood T cell repertoires in COVID-19. For the study at large: COVID-19 samples collected from the United States, Italy and Spain covered acute and convalescent phases. T cells, B-cell-depleted T cells, or PBMCs supplied cDNA or gDNA.

In the authors' workflow: The authors estimated nucleated cell counts from reference gene primer amplification. Sequencing used immunoSEQ multiplex PCR; TCRdb keeps in-frame clones, though not all of them. Clonal size and the V and J genes are those of that table, whereas D and trimming came from the DNA. The table includes 35,000 to 45,000 clones, over 85% detected once. Germline lookup yields CDR1 LGHDT and CDR2 YNNKEL (reference sequence). This CDR3 is built from 14 residues. The germline V and J ends were trimmed by 2 bases and 6 bases, with 8 bases remaining between them. Seattle's enrolled individuals joined amid active infection and were then monitored longitudinally.

This sequence was found in a man aged 45-65 years with COVID-19, enrolled during active disease. The V call is TRBV3-1 (or the pseudogene TRBV3-2), the J call TRBJ1-6; a weak D match, TRBD1 (5 bases). Source material: peripheral blood. DNA for the CDR3: TGTGCCAGCAGCCAACCCGACAGTAATTCACCCCTCCACTTT. It codes for CASSQPDSNSPLHF.